These 19 T cell receptor beta chains share one sample of origin, sequenced in a study of T cell repertoires in cytomegalovirus infection. TCRdb reanalysed the reads using MiXCR and keeps one entry per CDR3 protein. The sample carries about 330,000 distinct CDR3 sequences, roughly 9.5% recorded once. Sequenced: PBMCs. All receptors derive from a human donor in good health (CMV status not recorded). Some clones in this sample may be carry-over from other donors' samples.

This clonotype was detected many times. The genes are TRBV4-3 and TRBJ1-5; D might be TRBD1 (5 bases). V shed 5 bases and J shed 2 bases, with 7 bases lying between them. The CDR3 runs to 13 residues. The V gene's germline CDR1 is LGHNA and CDR2 YSLEER. In nucleotides, the CDR3 is TGCGCCAGCAGCACAGGTCGCAATCAGCCCCAGCATTTT. Its translation is CASSTGRNQPQHF.

The rearrangement links TRBV28 to TRBJ2-7; 10 nucleotides agree with TRBD1. CDR1 MDHEN and CDR2 SYDVKM come from the germline V gene. This CDR3 comprises 15 residues. V was clipped by 7 bases and J by 2 bases; unmatched bases: 8. The CDR3 region is CASNSRQGATYEQYF. The CDR3 DNA reads as TGTGCCAGCAACTCGCGACAGGGGGCCACCTACGAGCAGTACTTC.

The genes are TRBV7-2 and TRBJ1-1, with a possible D match to TRBD1 (5 bases). The germline V and J ends were trimmed by 1 base and 6 bases, with 18 bases remaining between them. The germline V gene has CDR1 SGHTA and CDR2 FQGNSA. The CDR3 length is 16 residues. The CDR3 DNA follows: TGTGCCAGCAGCTTAGGGGGGGGGGGGGGGTGGGCTGAAGCTTTCTTT. It translates to CASSLGGGGGWAEAFF.

This clonotype was recorded many times. V and J are TRBV7-2 and TRBJ2-7; D uncertain. Germline CDR1 SGHTA, CDR2 FQGNSA. CDR3 length: 15 amino acids. V gave up 0 bases and J gave up 2 bases, with 11 bases separating them. The CDR3: CASSLALVLTYEQYF. The CDR3 nucleotides read TGTGCCAGCAGCTTAGCCCTCGTTTTAACCTACGAGCAGTACTTC.

In its sample, this clonotype was seen many times. V and J are TRBV7-2 and TRBJ2-1; 13 positions match TRBD2. V was pared by 2 bases and J by 14 bases, with 9 bases of the junction left unmatched. This CDR3 contains 15 residues. Germline V gene lookup returns CDR1 SGHTA and CDR2 FQGNSA. In DNA form, the CDR3 reads TGTGCCAGCAGCTTAAAATTACTAGCGGGGGGGCCGGAGTTCTTC. This codes for CASSLKLLAGGPEFF.

There are a few counts of this clonotype. The chain has TRBV10-2 and TRBJ2-1, with D perhaps TRBD1 (5 bases). There are 15 residues in the CDR3. Trimming removed 2 bases at V and 6 bases at J, with 14 bases between. In germline, CDR1 is WSHSY, CDR2 SAAADI. This chain's CDR3 is CASSEVRPGRNEQFF. The CDR3 DNA sequence: TGCGCCAGCAGTGAGGTCCGGCCAGGGCGCAATGAGCAGTTCTTC.

This clonotype was found many times. V gene TRBV7-7 combines with J gene TRBJ2-5; the D gene is possibly TRBD1 (7 bases). The CDR3 extends over 15 amino acids. CDR1 SSHAT and CDR2 FNYEAQ come from the germline V gene (reference sequence). V lost 6 bases and J lost 5, with 19 bases in between. The CDR3 spells CASSPVQGGSETQYF. CDR3 DNA: TGTGCCAGCAGTCCAGTCCAGGGGGGCTCGGAGACCCAGTACTTC.

This clonotype showed up many times. V and J are TRBV7-8 and TRBJ1-5; no clear D gene. Trimming removed 8 bases at V and 4 bases at J, with 12 bases between. The CDR3 contains 13 residues. Germline V gene data show CDR1 as SGHVS and CDR2 as FQNEAQ. The CDR3 is CASGSGYNQPQHF. As DNA, the CDR3 is TGTGCCAGCGGCAGCGGTTATAATCAGCCCCAGCATTTT.

This clonotype has at least ten counts. This sequence joins TRBV3-1 and TRBJ2-1; 7 bases align to TRBD2. The CDR3 extends over 19 amino acids. V lost 3 bases and J lost 0; bases outside the gene matches: 14. Germline V CDR1 and CDR2: LGHDT, YNNKEL (reference sequence). As DNA, the CDR3 is TGTGCCAGCAGCCACCTTAGTCCTAGCGGAGCAAGCTCCTACAATGAGCAGTTCTTC. Residues: CASSHLSPSGASSYNEQFF.

This clonotype has more than one count but fewer than ten. V usage is TRBV19 and J usage is TRBJ1-1; 7 nucleotides align to TRBD1. The CDR3 covers 15 residues. The V gene end was trimmed by 6 bases and the J gene end by 0 bases; junction bases not matched to a gene: 7. Germline CDR1 LNHDA, CDR2 SQIVND (reference sequence). DNA of the CDR3: TGTGCCAGTAGCCCGACAGGGAGTTTGAACACTGAAGCTTTCTTT. Its translation is CASSPTGSLNTEAFF.

There are a few counts of this clonotype. The CDR3 spells CASSSQGFEQYF. DNA of the CDR3: TGTGCCAGCAGCTCCCAGGGTTTCGAGCAGTACTTC. The chain is built from TRBV5-5 and TRBJ2-7, with D tentatively TRBD1 (5 bases). V was cut by 3 bases and J by 6 bases, with 10 bases left in between. Germline V gene sequence: CDR1 SGHKS, CDR2 YYEKEE (reference sequence). The CDR3 is 12 amino acids.

This clonotype came up a few times. This chain connects TRBV7-2 to TRBJ2-5, with D possibly matching TRBD2 (7 bases). CDR1 is SGHTA and CDR2 is FQGNSA in the germline V gene. This CDR3 spans 16 amino acids. The V and J ends lost 4 bases and 5 bases respectively, with 20 bases between them. The chain's CDR3 is CASSYPLGGAVETQYF. CDR3 coding DNA: TGTGCCAGCAGCTACCCTTTGGGGGGGGCGGTTGAGACCCAGTACTTC.

The chain employs TRBV29-1 and TRBJ2-4, with 9 bases matching TRBD2. CDR1 is SQVTM, CDR2 ANQGSEA, per germline. V was clipped by 7 bases and J by 1 base; unmatched bases: 20. There are 19 residues in the CDR3. Here the CDR3 DNA reads TGCAGCGCCAAGATTGGGGCTAGCGGGACGTTCCTCGCCAAAAACATTCAGTACTTC. The encoded protein is CSAKIGASGTFLAKNIQYF.

CDR3 residues: CASSGGQGGYYEQYF. CDR3 in DNA: TGTGCCAGCAGCGGAGGACAGGGAGGTTACTACGAGCAGTACTTC. The genes are TRBV9 and TRBJ2-7; 8 bases fit TRBD1. The germline V gene has CDR1 SGDLS and CDR2 YYNGEE. With 3 bases clipped from V and 3 bases from J, the junction kept 8 bases outside the gene matches. The CDR3 has 15 residues.

This clonotype has ten or more counts. At one end, the junction sequence differs from germline, possibly due to a read error. The chain has TRBV5-1 and TRBJ2-7, with 8 positions matching TRBD2. The CDR3 covers 14 residues. CDR1 and CDR2 (germline): SGHRS, YFSETQ. CDR3 residues: CASRRTSFSDEQYF. In DNA, the CDR3 is TGCGCCAGCCGAAGGACTAGCTTCTCCGACGAGCAGTACTTC.

This clonotype showed up just a few times. V usage is TRBV6-6 and J usage is TRBJ1-1; no clear D gene. The CDR3 spans 15 residues. The V end was cut by 6 bases, the J end by 4 bases, with 18 bases between. Germline values: CDR1 MNHNY, CDR2 SVGAGI (reference sequence). CDR3 in amino acids: CASREITGGTTEAFF. CDR3 DNA sequence: TGTGCCAGCAGAGAGATTACGGGAGGCACCACTGAAGCTTTCTTT.

The V gene is TRBV28, the J gene TRBJ1-3, with D maybe TRBD1 (5 bases). V was clipped by 6 bases and J by 4 bases, with 16 bases between them. The length of the CDR3 is 15 residues. Germline V gene sequence: CDR1 MDHEN, CDR2 SYDVKM. The CDR3 DNA reads TGTGCCAGCAGCTCCCCCTCAGGGACGGGAAACACCATATATTTT. As protein: CASSSPSGTGNTIYF.

This clonotype appeared a few times. V gene TRBV24-1 combines with J gene TRBJ2-2; 8 nucleotides align to TRBD1. Germline trimming cut 4 bases from V and 2 bases from J; bases unmatched to any gene: 5. CDR3 length: 16 residues. CDR1 is KGHDR, CDR2 SFDVKD, per germline. CDR3 DNA sequence: TGTGCCACCAGTGACCCGGGACAGGCAAACACCGGGGAGCTGTTTTTT. Protein product: CATSDPGQANTGELFF.

This clonotype was seen repeatedly, ten times or more. This rearrangement joins TRBV25-1 to TRBJ2-1, with 7 nucleotides matching TRBD2. V gave up 3 bases and J gave up 7 bases; unmatched junction bases: 21. The CDR3 has 19 residues. Germline loops: CDR1 MGHDK, CDR2 SYGVNS. The CDR3 DNA follows: TGTGCCAGCAGTGAGGAGGGGTCTGGGGGACTACCTATTGGAAATGAGCAGTTCTTC. As protein: CASSEEGSGGLPIGNEQFF.